The TCR beta chain under discussion was sequenced for a study of T cells in Graves' hyperthyroidism and ophthalmopathy. Germline V gene lookup returns CDR1 DFQATT and CDR2 SNEGSKA (reference sequence). The CDR3 length is 17 residues. Concerning this clonotype: The antigen is undetermined. It may be a read error: a sequence one base away is much more abundant.

Using RNA transcripts as the source, TCR beta CDR3 regions were amplified. First-round RT-PCR of the TCR CDR3 relied on the HTBI primer set. Using its own MiXCR run on the multiplex PCR reads, TCRdb lists one record per CDR3 protein. The sample lists hundreds of thousands of distinct CDR3 sequences, less than 15% occurring once. Whole-study results and caveats: Blood also showed most of the thyroid clonotypes that were expanded above 0.001.

Sequenced input: blood. The TCR was taken from a woman aged 18-29 years with Graves' hyperthyroidism. The chain joins TRBV20-1 to TRBJ2-1; 14 nucleotides agree with TRBD2. CDR3 sequence: CSTRDLQGLAGANEQFF. The CDR3 DNA is TGCAGTACTAGAGATCTACAGGGACTAGCGGGAGCAAATGAGCAGTTCTTC.